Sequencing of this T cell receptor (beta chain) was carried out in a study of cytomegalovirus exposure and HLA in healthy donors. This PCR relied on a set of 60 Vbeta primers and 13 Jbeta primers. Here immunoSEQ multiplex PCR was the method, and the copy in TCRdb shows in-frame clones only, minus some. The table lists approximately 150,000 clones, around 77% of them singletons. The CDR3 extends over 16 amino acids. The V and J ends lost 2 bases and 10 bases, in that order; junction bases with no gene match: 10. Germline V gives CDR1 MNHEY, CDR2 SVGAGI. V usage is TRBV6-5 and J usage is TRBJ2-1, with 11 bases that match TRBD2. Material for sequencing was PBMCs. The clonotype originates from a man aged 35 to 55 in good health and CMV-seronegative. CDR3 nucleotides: TGTGCCAGCAGTTACGCTGCACTAGCGGGAGAAGGGGAGCAGTTCTTC. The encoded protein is CASSYAALAGEGEQFF.